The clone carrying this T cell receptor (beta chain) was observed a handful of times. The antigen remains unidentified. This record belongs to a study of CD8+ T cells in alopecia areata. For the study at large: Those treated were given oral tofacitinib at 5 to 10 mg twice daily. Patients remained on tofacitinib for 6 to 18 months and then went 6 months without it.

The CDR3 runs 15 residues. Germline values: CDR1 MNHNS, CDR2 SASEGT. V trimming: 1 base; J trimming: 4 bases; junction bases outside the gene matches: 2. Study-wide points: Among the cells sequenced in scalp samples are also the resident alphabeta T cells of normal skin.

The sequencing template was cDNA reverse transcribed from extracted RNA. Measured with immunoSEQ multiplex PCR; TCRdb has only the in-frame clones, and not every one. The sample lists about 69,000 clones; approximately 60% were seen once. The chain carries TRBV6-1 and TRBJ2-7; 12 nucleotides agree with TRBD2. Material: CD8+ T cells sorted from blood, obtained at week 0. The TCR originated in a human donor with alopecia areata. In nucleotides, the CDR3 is TGTGCCAGCAGTGAAGGGACTAGCGGGGCGTACGAGCAGTACTTC. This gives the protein CASSEGTSGAYEQYF.